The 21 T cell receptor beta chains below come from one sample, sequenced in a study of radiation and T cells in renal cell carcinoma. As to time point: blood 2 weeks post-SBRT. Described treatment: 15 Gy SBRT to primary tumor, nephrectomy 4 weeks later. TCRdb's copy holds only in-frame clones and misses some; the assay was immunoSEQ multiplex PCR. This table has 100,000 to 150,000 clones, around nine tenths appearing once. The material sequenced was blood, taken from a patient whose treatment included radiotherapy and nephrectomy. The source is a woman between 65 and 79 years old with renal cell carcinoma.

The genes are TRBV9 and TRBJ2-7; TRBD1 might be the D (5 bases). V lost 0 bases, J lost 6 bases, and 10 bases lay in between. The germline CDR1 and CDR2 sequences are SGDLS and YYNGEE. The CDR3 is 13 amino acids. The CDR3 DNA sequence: TGTGCCAGCAGCGTAGGGGGAAGGGGCGAGCAGTACTTC. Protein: CASSVGGRGEQYF.

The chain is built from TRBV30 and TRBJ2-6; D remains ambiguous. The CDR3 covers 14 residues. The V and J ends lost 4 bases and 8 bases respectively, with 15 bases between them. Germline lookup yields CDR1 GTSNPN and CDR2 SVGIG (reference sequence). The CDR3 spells CAWKRRSSTNVLTF. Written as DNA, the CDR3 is TGTGCCTGGAAGAGAAGGAGTTCAACCAACGTCCTGACTTTC.

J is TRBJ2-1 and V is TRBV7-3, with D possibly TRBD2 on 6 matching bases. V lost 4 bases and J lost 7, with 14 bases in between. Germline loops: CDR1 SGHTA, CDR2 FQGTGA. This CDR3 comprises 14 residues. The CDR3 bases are TGTGCCAGCAGCTCTGTGACTAGGATGAATGAGCAGTTCTTC. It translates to CASSSVTRMNEQFF.

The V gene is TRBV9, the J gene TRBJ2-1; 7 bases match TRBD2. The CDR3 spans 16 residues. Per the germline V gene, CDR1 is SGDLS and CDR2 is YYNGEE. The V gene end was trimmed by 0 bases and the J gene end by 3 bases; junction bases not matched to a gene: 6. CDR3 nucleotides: TGTGCCAGCAGCGTAGCGACTAGCCACCTCTACAATGAGCAGTTCTTC. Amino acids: CASSVATSHLYNEQFF.

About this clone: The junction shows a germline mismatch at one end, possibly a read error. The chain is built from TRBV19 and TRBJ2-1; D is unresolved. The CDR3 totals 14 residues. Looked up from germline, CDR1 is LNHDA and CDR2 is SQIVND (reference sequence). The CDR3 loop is CASSSSDNYDEQFF. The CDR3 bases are TGTGCCAGTAGTTCGAGCGACAACTACGATGAGCAGTTCTTC. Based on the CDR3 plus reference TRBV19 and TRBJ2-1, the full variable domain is DGGITQSPKYLFRKEGQNVTLSCEQNLNHDAMYWYRQDPGQGLRLIYYSQIVNDFQKGDIAEGYSVSREKKESFPLTVTSAQKNPTAFYLCASSSSDNYDEQFFGPGTRLTVL.

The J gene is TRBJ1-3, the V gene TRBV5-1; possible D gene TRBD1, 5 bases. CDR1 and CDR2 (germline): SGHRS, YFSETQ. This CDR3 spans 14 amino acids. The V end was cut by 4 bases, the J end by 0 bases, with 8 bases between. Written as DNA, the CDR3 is TGCGCCAGCAGCCCAGGGATCTCTGGAAACACCATATATTTT. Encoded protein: CASSPGISGNTIYF.

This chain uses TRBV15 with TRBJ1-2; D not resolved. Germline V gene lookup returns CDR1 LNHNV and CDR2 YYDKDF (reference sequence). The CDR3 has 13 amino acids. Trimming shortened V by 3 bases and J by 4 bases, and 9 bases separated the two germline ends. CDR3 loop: CATSRGHTYGYTF. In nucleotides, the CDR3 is TGTGCCACCAGCAGGGGCCACACCTATGGCTACACCTTC.

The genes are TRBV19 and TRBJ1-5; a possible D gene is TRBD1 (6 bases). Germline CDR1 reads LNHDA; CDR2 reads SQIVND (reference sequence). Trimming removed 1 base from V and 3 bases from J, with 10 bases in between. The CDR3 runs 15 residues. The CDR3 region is CASSIVQGDNQPQHF. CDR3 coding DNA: TGTGCCAGTAGTATAGTACAGGGCGACAATCAGCCCCAGCATTTT.

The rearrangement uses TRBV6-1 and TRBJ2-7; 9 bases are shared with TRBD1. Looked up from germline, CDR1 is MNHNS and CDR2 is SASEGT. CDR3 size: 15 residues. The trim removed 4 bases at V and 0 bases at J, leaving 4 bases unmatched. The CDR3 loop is CASSGRDRASYEQYF. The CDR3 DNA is TGTGCCAGCAGTGGCCGGGACAGGGCCTCCTACGAGCAGTACTTC.

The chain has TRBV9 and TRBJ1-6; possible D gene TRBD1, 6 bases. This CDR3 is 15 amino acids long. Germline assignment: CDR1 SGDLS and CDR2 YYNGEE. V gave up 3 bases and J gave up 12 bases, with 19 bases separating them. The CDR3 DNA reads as TGTGCCAGCAGCGCCTCAGGGGCCGCCAATCAACCCCTCCACTTT. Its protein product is CASSASGAANQPLHF.

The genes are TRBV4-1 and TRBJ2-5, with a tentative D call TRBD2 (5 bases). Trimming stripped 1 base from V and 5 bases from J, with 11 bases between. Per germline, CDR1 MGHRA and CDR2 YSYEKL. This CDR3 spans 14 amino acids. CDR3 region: CASSQVEGSETQYF. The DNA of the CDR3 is TGCGCCAGCAGCCAAGTTGAGGGTTCGGAGACCCAGTACTTC.

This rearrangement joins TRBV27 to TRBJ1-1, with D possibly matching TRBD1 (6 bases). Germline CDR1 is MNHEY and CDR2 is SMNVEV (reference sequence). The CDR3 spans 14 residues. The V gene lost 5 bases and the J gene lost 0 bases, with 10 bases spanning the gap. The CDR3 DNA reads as TGTGCCAGCAGTCCCCAGGGGTTGAACACTGAAGCTTTCTTT. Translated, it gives CASSPQGLNTEAFF.

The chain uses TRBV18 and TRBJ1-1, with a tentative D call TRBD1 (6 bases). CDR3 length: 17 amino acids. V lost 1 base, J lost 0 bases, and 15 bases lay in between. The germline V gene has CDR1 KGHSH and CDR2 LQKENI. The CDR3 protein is CASSPRPGTLMNTEAFF. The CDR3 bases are TGTGCCAGCTCACCACGTCCCGGGACACTAATGAACACTGAAGCTTTCTTT.

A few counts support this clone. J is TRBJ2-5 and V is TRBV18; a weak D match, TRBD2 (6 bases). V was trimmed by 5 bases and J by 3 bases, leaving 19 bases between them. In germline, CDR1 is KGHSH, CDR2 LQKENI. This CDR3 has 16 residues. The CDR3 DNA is TGTGCCAGCTCAGAACCGCATGGCGGGACTGAAGAGACCCAGTACTTC. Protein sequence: CASSEPHGGTEETQYF.

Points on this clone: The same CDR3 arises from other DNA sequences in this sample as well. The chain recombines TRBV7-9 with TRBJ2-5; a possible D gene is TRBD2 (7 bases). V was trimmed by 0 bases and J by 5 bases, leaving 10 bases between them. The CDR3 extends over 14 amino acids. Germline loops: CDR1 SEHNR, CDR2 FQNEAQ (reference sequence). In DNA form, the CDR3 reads TGTGCCAGCAGCTTAGCGGGGGGGCGGGAGACCCAGTACTTC. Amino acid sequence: CASSLAGGRETQYF.

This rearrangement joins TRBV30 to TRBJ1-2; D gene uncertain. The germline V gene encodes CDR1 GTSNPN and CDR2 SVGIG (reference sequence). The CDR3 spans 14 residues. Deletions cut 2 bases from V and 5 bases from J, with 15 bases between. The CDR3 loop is CAWSSRSLSYGYTF. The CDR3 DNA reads TGTGCCTGGAGTTCCAGGTCCCTTTCTTATGGCTACACCTTC.

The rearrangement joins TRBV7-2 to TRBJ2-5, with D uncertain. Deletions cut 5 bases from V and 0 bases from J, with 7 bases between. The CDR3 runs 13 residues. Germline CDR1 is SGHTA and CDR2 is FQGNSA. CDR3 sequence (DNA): TGTGCCAGCAGCACTCGGTACCAAGAGACCCAGTACTTC. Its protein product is CASSTRYQETQYF.

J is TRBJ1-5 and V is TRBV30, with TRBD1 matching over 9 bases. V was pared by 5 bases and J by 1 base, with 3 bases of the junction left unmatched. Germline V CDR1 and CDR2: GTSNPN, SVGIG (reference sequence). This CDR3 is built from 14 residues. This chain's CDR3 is CAWGQGLSNQPQHF. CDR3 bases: TGTGCCTGGGGACAGGGGTTGAGCAATCAGCCCCAGCATTTT.

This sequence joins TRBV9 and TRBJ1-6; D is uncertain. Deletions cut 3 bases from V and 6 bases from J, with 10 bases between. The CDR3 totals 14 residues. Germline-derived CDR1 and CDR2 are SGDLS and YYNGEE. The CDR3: CASSGGSPNSPLHF. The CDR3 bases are TGTGCCAGCAGCGGAGGAAGTCCTAATTCACCCCTCCACTTT.

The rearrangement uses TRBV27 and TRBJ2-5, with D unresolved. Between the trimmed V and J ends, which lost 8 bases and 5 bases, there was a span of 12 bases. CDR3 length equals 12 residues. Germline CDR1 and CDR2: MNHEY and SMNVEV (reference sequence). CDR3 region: CASRRHGETQYF. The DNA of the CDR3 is TGTGCCAGCCGACGCCACGGGGAGACCCAGTACTTC.

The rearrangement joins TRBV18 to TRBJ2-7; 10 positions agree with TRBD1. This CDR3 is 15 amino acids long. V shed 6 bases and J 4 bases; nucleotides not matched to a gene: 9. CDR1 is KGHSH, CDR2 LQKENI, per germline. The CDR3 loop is CASSRIRDRGYEQYF. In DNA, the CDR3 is TGTGCCAGCTCTAGGATCCGGGACAGGGGTTACGAGCAGTACTTC.